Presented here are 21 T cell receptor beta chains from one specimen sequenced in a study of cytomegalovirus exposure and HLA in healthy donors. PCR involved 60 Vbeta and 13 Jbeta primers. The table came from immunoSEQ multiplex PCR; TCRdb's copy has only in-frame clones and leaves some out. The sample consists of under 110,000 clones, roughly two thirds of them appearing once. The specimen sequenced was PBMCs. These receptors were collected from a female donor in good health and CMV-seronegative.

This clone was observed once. Here the CDR3 DNA reads TGTGCCAGCAGTACACACCAGGGATCTACCGGGGAGCTGTTTTTT. Amino acids: CASSTHQGSTGELFF. The chain recombines TRBV28 with TRBJ2-2; weak D call: TRBD1 (5 bases). Germline V gene data show CDR1 as MDHEN and CDR2 as SYDVKM. CDR3 length equals 15 residues. V shed 5 bases and J shed 5 bases, with 15 bases lying between them.

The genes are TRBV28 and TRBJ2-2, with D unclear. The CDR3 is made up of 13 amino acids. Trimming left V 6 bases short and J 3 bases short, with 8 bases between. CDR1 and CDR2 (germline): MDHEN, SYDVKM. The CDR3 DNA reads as TGTGCCAGCAGACCCCGAGACACCGGGGAGCTGTTTTTT. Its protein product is CASRPRDTGELFF.

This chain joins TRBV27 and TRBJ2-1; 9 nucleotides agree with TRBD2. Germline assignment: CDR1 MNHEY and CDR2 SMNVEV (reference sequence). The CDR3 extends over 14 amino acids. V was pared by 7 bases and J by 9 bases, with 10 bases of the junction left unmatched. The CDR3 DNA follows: TGTGCCAGCACTAGACTAGCGGCTCCCAGTGAGCAGTTCTTC. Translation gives CASTRLAAPSEQFF.

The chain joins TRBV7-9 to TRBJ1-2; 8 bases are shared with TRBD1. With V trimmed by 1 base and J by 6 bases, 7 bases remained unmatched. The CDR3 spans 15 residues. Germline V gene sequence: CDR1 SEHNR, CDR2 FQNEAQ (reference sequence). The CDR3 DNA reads TGTGCCAGCAGCTTAGTCGGCACAGGGGGGGATGGCTACACCTTC. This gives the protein CASSLVGTGGDGYTF.

CDR3 sequence: CASSLMGSGQGLVRQFF. The CDR3 bases are TGTGCCAGCAGCTTAATGGGGTCGGGACAGGGGCTCGTGAGGCAGTTCTTC. V and J are TRBV7-9 and TRBJ2-1; 10 bases align to TRBD1. The junction had 16 bases not matched to a gene; V was cut back by 2 bases and J by 12 bases. CDR1 and CDR2 from the germline V gene are SEHNR and FQNEAQ (reference sequence). The CDR3 consists of 17 residues.

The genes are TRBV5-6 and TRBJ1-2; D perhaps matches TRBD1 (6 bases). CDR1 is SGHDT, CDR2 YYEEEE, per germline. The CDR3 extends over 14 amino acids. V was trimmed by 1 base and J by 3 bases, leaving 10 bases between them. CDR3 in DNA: TGTGCCAGCAGCTTGTACAGGGTAGACTATGGCTACACCTTC. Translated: CASSLYRVDYGYTF.

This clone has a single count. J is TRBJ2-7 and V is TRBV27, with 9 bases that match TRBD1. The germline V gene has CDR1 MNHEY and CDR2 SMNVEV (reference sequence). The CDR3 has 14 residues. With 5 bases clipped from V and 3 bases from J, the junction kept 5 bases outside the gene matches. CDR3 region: CASSAGTGFYEQYF. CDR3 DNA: TGTGCCAGCAGTGCCGGGACAGGGTTCTACGAGCAGTACTTC.

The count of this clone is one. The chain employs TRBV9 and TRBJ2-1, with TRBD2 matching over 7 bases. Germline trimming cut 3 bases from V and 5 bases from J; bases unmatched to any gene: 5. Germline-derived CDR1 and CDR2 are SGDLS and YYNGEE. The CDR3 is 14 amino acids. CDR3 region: CASSAGLRNNEQFF. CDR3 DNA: TGTGCCAGCAGCGCGGGACTACGTAACAATGAGCAGTTCTTC.

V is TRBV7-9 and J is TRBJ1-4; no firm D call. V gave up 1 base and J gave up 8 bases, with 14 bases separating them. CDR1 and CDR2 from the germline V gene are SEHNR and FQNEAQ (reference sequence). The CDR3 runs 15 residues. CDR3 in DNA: TGTGCCAGCAGCTTAGGTCGGGGTATGCAGGAAAAACTGTTTTTT. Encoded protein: CASSLGRGMQEKLFF.

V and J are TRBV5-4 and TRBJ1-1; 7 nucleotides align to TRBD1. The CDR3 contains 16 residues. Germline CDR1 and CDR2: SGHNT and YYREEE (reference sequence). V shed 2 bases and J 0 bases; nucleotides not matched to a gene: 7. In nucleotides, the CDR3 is TGTGCCAGCAGCTTCGCCGTGGGACAGATGAACACTGAAGCTTTCTTT. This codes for CASSFAVGQMNTEAFF.

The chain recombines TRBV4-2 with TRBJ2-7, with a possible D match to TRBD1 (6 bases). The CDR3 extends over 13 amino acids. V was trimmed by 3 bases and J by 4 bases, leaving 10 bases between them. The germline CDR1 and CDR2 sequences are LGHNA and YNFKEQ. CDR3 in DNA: TGTGCCAGCAGCCAGACCCAGGGGTACGAGCAGTACTTC. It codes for CASSQTQGYEQYF.

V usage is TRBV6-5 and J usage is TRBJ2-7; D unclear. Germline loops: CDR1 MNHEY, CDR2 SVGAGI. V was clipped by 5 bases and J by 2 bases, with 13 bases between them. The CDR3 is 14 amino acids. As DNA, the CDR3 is TGTGCCAGCAGTCCTAGGCCCGCTCCCTACGAGCAGTACTTC. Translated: CASSPRPAPYEQYF.

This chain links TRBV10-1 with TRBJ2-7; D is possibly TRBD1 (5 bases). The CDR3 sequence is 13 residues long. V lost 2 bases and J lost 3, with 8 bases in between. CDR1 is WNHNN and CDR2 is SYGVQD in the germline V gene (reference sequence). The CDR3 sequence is CASSETGFYEQYF. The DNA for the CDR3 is TGCGCCAGCAGTGAGACAGGTTTCTACGAGCAGTACTTC.

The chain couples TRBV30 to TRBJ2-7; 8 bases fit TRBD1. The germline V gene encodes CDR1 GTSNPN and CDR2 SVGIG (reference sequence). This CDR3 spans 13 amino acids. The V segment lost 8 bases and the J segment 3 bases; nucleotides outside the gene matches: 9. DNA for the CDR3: TGTGCCGCCACCGGGACAGGCAGCTACGAGCAGTACTTC. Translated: CAATGTGSYEQYF.

The CDR3 nucleotides read TGTGCCAGCAGCGGCCCCGGGACAGGGTCTGGAAACACCATATATTTT. Translating gives CASSGPGTGSGNTIYF. V gene TRBV9 combines with J gene TRBJ1-3; 9 nucleotides line up with TRBD1. From germline, CDR1 is SGDLS and CDR2 YYNGEE. CDR3 length equals 16 residues. Trimming cost V 3 bases and J 1 base; bases outside gene matches: 5. The entire variable domain, with the rest obtained from reference TRBV9 and TRBJ1-3, is as follows: DSGVTQTPKHLITATGQRVTLRCSPRSGDLSVYWYQQSLDQGLQFLIQYYNGEERAKGNILERFSAQQFPDLHSELNLSSLELGDSALYFCASSGPGTGSGNTIYFGEGSWLTVV.

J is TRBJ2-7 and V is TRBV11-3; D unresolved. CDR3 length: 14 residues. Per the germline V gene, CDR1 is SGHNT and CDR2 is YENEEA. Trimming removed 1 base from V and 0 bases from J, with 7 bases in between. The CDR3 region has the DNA TGTGCCAGCAGCTTAGGAGCTCTCTCCTACGAGCAGTACTTC. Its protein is CASSLGALSYEQYF.

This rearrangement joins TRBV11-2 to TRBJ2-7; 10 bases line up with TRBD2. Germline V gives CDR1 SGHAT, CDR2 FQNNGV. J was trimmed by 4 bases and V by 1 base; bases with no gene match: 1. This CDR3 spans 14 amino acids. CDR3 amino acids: CASSLGTSGYEQYF. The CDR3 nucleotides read TGTGCCAGCAGCTTAGGGACTAGCGGATACGAGCAGTACTTC. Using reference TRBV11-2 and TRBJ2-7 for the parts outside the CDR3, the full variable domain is EAGVAQSPRYKIIEKRQSVAFWCNPISGHATLYWYQQILGQGPKLLIQFQNNGVVDDSQLPKDRFSAERLKGVDSTLKIQPAKLEDSAVYLCASSLGTSGYEQYFGPGTRLTVT.

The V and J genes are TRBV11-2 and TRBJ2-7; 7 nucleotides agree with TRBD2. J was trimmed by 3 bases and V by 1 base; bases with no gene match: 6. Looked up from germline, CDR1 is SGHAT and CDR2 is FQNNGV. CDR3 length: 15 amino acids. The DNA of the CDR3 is TGTGCCAGCAGCTTAGGGGGGGGACTTCACTACGAGCAGTACTTC. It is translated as CASSLGGGLHYEQYF.

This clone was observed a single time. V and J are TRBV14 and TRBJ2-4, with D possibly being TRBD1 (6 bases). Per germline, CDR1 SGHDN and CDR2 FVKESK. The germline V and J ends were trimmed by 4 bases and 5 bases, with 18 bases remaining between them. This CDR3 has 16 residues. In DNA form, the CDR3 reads TGTGCCAGCAGCCCCTTGGCAGGGGCCACACAAAACATTCAGTACTTC. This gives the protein CASSPLAGATQNIQYF.

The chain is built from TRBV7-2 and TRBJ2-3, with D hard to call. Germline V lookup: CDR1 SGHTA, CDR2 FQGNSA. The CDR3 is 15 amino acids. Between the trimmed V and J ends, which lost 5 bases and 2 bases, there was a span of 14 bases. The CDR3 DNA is TGTGCCAGCAGCCTCGGCGGAACCATCACAGATACGCAGTATTTT. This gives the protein CASSLGGTITDTQYF.

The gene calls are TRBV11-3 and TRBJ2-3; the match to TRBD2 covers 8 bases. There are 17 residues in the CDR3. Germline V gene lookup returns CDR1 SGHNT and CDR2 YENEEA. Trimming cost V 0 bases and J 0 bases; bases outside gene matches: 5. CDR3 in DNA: TGTGCCAGCAGCTTAGATATTCAGCGGGGGAGCACAGATACGCAGTATTTT. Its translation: CASSLDIQRGSTDTQYF.